The T cell receptor beta chain under discussion was sequenced for a study of blood T cell repertoires in COVID-19. Study background: Acute and convalescent COVID-19 specimens originated in the United States, Italy and Spain. T cells, B-cell-depleted T cells, or PBMCs supplied cDNA or gDNA.

TCRdb's table, derived via immunoSEQ multiplex PCR, lists solely in-frame clones and lacks some. The sample has approximately 75,000 clones; roughly 76% are singletons. Looked up from germline, CDR1 is LGHNA and CDR2 is YSLEER. This CDR3 contains 17 residues. The ends were cut back, 1 base at V and 0 bases at J, with 14 bases in the middle. V is TRBV4-3 and J is TRBJ2-3, with D perhaps matching TRBD2 (6 bases). What was sequenced was peripheral blood. The clonotype was recovered from an elderly woman with active or convalescent COVID-19. CDR3 protein: CASSQGAGFSSTDTQYF. In DNA, the CDR3 is TGCGCCAGCAGCCAAGGGGCGGGATTTTCTAGCACAGATACGCAGTATTTT.